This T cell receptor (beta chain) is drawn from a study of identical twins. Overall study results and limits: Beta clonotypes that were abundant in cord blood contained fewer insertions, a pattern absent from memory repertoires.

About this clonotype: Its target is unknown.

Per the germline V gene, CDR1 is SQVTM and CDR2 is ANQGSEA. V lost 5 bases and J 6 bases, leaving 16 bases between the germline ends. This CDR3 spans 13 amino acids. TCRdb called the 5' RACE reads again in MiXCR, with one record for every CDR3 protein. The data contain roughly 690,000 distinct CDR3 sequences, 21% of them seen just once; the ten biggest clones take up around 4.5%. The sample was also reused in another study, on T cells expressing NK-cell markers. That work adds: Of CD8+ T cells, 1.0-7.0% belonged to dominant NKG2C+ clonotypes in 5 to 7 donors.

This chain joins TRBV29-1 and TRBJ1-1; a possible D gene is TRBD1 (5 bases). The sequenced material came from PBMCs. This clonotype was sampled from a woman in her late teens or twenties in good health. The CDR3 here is CSVLWTGESEAFF. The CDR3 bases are TGCAGCGTTCTATGGACGGGGGAGTCTGAAGCTTTCTTT.